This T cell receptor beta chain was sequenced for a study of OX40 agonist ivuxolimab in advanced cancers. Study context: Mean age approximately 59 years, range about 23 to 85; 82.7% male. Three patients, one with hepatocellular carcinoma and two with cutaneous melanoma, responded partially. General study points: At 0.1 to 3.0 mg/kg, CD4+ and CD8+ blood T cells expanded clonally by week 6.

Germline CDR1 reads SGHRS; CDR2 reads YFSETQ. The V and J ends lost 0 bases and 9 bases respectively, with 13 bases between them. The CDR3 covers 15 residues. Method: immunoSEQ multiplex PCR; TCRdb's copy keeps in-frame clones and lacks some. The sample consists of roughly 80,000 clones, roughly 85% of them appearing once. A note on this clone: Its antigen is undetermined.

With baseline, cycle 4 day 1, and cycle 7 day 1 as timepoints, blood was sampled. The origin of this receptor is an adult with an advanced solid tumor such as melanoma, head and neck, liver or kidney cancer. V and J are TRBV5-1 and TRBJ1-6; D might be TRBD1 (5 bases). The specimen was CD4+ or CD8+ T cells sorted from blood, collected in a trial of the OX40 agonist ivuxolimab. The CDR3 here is CASSLEWGISSPLHF. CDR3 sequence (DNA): TGCGCCAGCAGCTTGGAGTGGGGGATTAGTTCACCCCTCCACTTT.